This T cell receptor (beta chain) was observed in a study of identical twins. Overall study results and limits: There was more out-of-frame TCR alpha sharing in monozygotic twins than models estimated.

TCRdb called the 5' RACE reads again in MiXCR, with one record for every CDR3 protein. The sample includes more than 400,000 distinct CDR3 sequences, around 15% of them seen just once. CDR3 size: 14 residues. Trimming cost V 1 base and J 5 bases, with 12 bases left between them. The V gene's germline CDR1 is SEHNR and CDR2 FQNEAQ (reference sequence). Concerning this clonotype itself: Its antigen is still unknown.

The same data also contributed to another study, on yellow fever vaccine responses in identical twins.

This TCR was sampled from a woman aged 18-30 years in good health. The rearrangement uses TRBV7-9 and TRBJ2-7; D call uncertain. Specimen: CD4+ T cells sorted from blood. The CDR3 spells CASSLVGGRNEQYF. The CDR3 region has the DNA TGTGCCAGCAGCTTAGTAGGTGGTCGCAACGAGCAGTACTTC. Full variable domain (outside the CDR3, taken from reference TRBV7-9 and TRBJ2-7): DTGVSQNPRHKITKRGQNVTFRCDPISEHNRLYWYRQTLGQGPEFLTYFQNEAQLEKSRLLSDRFSAERPKGSFSTLEIQRTEQGDSAMYLCASSLVGGRNEQYFGPGTRLTVT.